The rows below give T cell receptor beta chains drawn from one sample of a study of cytomegalovirus exposure and HLA in healthy donors. Repertoires were generated with immunoSEQ multiplex PCR, while TCRdb's copy carries only in-frame clones and drops some. The sample includes about 210,000 clones, almost 80% of them seen just once. The sequenced sample was PBMCs. The receptors stem from a male donor in good health and CMV-seronegative. CDR3s include the opening cysteine and the closing phenylalanine or tryptophan. The D gene is left open where the match is weak. A clone size is listed for some rows: how often the clone was seen (once, few, many), or a class if it is expanded.

V: TRBV2
D: TRBD2
J: TRBJ2-5
size: once
CDR3: CASSGGGQETQYF
DNA: TGTGCCAGCAGTGGCGGGGGGCAAGAGACCCAGTACTTC

V: TRBV20-1
D: .
J: TRBJ2-7
size: .
CDR3: CSASTGYEQYF
DNA: TGCAGTGCTAGCACAGGCTACGAGCAGTACTTC

V: TRBV4-3
D: TRBD2
J: TRBJ2-2
size: .
CDR3: CASSQDGGLAGFANTGELFF
DNA: TGCGCCAGCAGCCAAGACGGGGGACTAGCGGGGTTCGCGAACACCGGGGAGCTGTTTTTT

V: TRBV4-2
D: TRBD2
J: TRBJ2-5
size: .
CDR3: CASSQDVASGQETQYF
DNA: TGTGCCAGCAGCCAAGATGTCGCTAGCGGACAAGAGACCCAGTACTTC

V: TRBV28
D: TRBD2
J: TRBJ2-3
size: .
CDR3: CASRSFVLADSVTQYF
DNA: TGTGCCAGCAGATCCTTTGTACTAGCGGATTCGGTTACGCAGTATTTT

V: TRBV27
D: TRBD1
J: TRBJ2-5
size: .
CDR3: CASSNLQGARETQYF
DNA: TGTGCCAGCAGTAATCTCCAGGGGGCTCGGGAGACCCAGTACTTC

V: TRBV5-6
D: TRBD2
J: TRBJ2-5
size: .
CDR3: CASSLAGLAGQETQYF
DNA: TGTGCCAGCAGCTTGGCAGGACTAGCGGGACAAGAGACCCAGTACTTC

V: TRBV7-2
D: .
J: TRBJ1-1
size: .
CDR3: CASSLGGAGTEAFF
DNA: TGTGCCAGCAGCTTAGGGGGCGCCGGAACTGAAGCTTTCTTT

V: TRBV19
D: .
J: TRBJ1-5
size: few
CDR3: CASSMTAGYQPQHF
DNA: TGTGCCAGTAGTATGACGGCAGGTTATCAGCCCCAGCATTTT

V: TRBV5-4
D: TRBD2
J: TRBJ2-7
size: .
CDR3: CASRTSGGGYEQYF
DNA: TGTGCCAGCCGGACTAGCGGGGGGGGGTACGAGCAGTACTTC

V: TRBV9
D: .
J: TRBJ1-2
size: .
CDR3: CASSLLPQRDYGYTF
DNA: TGTGCCAGCAGCCTACTACCCCAACGGGACTATGGCTACACCTTC

V: TRBV29-1
D: TRBD1
J: TRBJ2-7
size: .
CDR3: CSVDGPPQGATYEQYF
DNA: TGCAGCGTTGATGGCCCCCCCCAGGGGGCAACGTACGAGCAGTACTTC

V: TRBV28
D: .
J: TRBJ2-5
size: few
CDR3: CASSRTRDTQETQYF
DNA: TGTGCCAGCAGCCGGACCCGGGACACCCAAGAGACCCAGTACTTC

V: TRBV30
D: .
J: TRBJ1-6
size: .
CDR3: CAFGFRTSSPLHF
DNA: TGTGCCTTCGGTTTTAGGACAAGTTCACCCCTCCACTTT

V: TRBV9
D: .
J: TRBJ2-5
size: .
CDR3: CASSVASTAEETQYF
DNA: TGTGCCAGCAGCGTAGCGTCGACAGCTGAAGAGACCCAGTACTTC

V: TRBV2
D: TRBD1
J: TRBJ1-5
size: .
CDR3: CASSGGTGGNQPQHF
DNA: TGTGCCAGCAGCGGAGGGACAGGGGGCAATCAGCCCCAGCATTTT

V: TRBV5-6
D: TRBD2
J: TRBJ2-2
size: .
CDR3: CASSLGGGIDPGELFF
DNA: TGTGCCAGCAGCTTGGGCGGGGGGATTGACCCCGGGGAGCTGTTTTTT

V: TRBV28
D: .
J: TRBJ2-5
size: once
CDR3: CASSFLRVVETQYF
DNA: TGTGCCAGCAGTTTTTTACGCGTCGTCGAGACCCAGTACTTC